Listed here are 8 T cell receptor beta chains from one sample, sequenced in a study of early T cells in non-severe SARS-CoV-2 infection. One entry per CDR3 protein results from TCRdb running MiXCR on the 5' RACE reads. The sample has tens of thousands of distinct CDR3 sequences; 5.1% are singletons. The sequencing input was whole blood. The receptors were sampled from an adult who was a healthcare worker with PCR-confirmed SARS-CoV-2 infection or an uninfected control (not recorded which).

In nucleotides, the CDR3 is TGTGCCACCAGTGATTCGGACGGTGGAGATACGCAGTATTTT. This translates into CATSDSDGGDTQYF. The V and J genes are TRBV24-1 and TRBJ2-3; D is unresolved. The germline V and J ends were trimmed by 2 bases and 5 bases, with 10 bases remaining between them. The CDR3 spans 14 residues. Germline V lookup: CDR1 KGHDR, CDR2 SFDVKD.

This clonotype came up a few times. The chain links TRBV9 to TRBJ2-1; perhaps TRBD2 as D (5 bases). V lost 1 base, J lost 6 bases, and 5 bases lay in between. CDR1 is SGDLS, CDR2 YYNGEE, per germline. The CDR3 loop spans 12 amino acids. CDR3: CASSVSGNEQFF. As DNA, the CDR3 is TGTGCCAGCAGCGTAAGCGGCAATGAGCAGTTCTTC.

This clonotype was found a few times. This rearrangement joins TRBV28 to TRBJ1-5, with a tentative D call TRBD1 (5 bases). The CDR3 runs to 12 residues. Per the germline V gene, CDR1 is MDHEN and CDR2 is SYDVKM. With 8 bases removed from V and 4 bases from J, the gap between germline ends came to 9 bases. For the CDR3, the DNA is TGTGCCAGCCGGGAGGGGAATCAGCCCCAGCATTTT. Translating gives CASREGNQPQHF.

Ten or more counts support this clonotype. CDR3 sequence reads: CATSRDRRSYEQYF. The CDR3 DNA follows: TGTGCCACCAGCAGAGATAGACGCAGCTACGAGCAGTACTTC. The genes are TRBV15 and TRBJ2-7; D call uncertain. V gave up 0 bases and J gave up 3 bases, with 9 bases separating them. Germline V gene lookup returns CDR1 LNHNV and CDR2 YYDKDF (reference sequence). The CDR3 totals 14 residues.

This clonotype was seen many times. The chain is built from TRBV20-1 and TRBJ2-7; D remains ambiguous. The CDR3 loop spans 14 amino acids. V lost 1 base, J lost 2 bases, and 12 bases lay in between. Germline V gene data show CDR1 as DFQATT and CDR2 as SNEGSKA (reference sequence). CDR3 DNA: TGCAGTGCTAGAGTTTTGTCCAGCCCCTACGAGCAGTACTTC. It encodes CSARVLSSPYEQYF.

Ten or more counts support this clonotype. This chain joins TRBV7-9 and TRBJ2-5, with D possibly being TRBD1 or TRBD2 (6 bases each). Germline-derived CDR1 and CDR2 are SEHNR and FQNEAQ (reference sequence). This CDR3 contains 15 residues. V was clipped by 7 bases and J by 1 base, with 16 bases between them. CDR3 loop: CASTTGGGRQETQYF. The CDR3 coding sequence is TGTGCCAGCACCACAGGAGGGGGACGCCAAGAGACCCAGTACTTC.

Many counts were recorded for this clonotype. This chain connects TRBV6-1 to TRBJ2-7; weak D call: TRBD1 (6 bases). Germline V gives CDR1 MNHNS, CDR2 SASEGT. V was trimmed by 1 base and J by 0 bases, leaving 10 bases between them. The CDR3 totals 15 residues. CDR3 nucleotide sequence: TGTGCCAGCAGTGAAGAACCAGGGGACTCCTACGAGCAGTACTTC. This sequence encodes CASSEEPGDSYEQYF.

This clonotype was counted many times. The rearrangement joins TRBV10-1 to TRBJ1-2; 9 nucleotides line up with TRBD1. V gave up 7 bases and J gave up 2 bases; unmatched junction bases: 14. This CDR3 has 17 residues. Germline values: CDR1 WNHNN, CDR2 SYGVQD (reference sequence). The CDR3 region has the DNA TGCGCCAGCAAACTACCGGGACAGGGAGTCTTGAACTATGGCTACACCTTC. The encoded protein is CASKLPGQGVLNYGYTF.